This is a list of T cell receptor beta chains from one sample in a study of T-cell reconstitution after alpha-beta-depleted transplantation in children. TCRdb used MiXCR to reprocess the PCR reads, holding one entry per CDR3 protein. Of about 590,000 distinct CDR3 sequences in the sample, roughly 13% are singletons; the top ten hold approximately 2%. The specimen was PBMCs, mostly from graft donor cells, collected 360 days after TCRalphabeta/CD19-depleted stem cell transplant. Receptors originate from a male patient between 10 and 17 years old who had a stem cell transplant for acute myeloid leukemia, so the T cells may come from the graft donor. CDR3s include the opening cysteine and the closing phenylalanine or tryptophan. A D gene is named only where the DNA matches it firmly. Size is stated for part of the rows, as once, few or many counts, or as a class when the clone is expanded.

V gene	J gene	CDR3 length	D gene	clone size	CDR3 protein	CDR3 DNA
TRBV6-2/TRBV6-3	TRBJ2-7	19	TRBD2	NA	CASSYLAGGQSLWFYEQYF	TGTGCCAGCAGCTACTTAGCGGGAGGTCAGTCCCTTTGGTTCTACGAGCAGTACTTC
TRBV11-1	TRBJ2-2	19	TRBD2	NA	CASSFRPSGLAGPGGELFF	TGTGCCAGCAGCTTCCGGCCCTCAGGACTAGCGGGACCGGGCGGGGAGCTGTTTTTT
TRBV6-2/TRBV6-3	TRBJ2-7	11	NA	few	CASSLPSYQYF	TGTGCCAGCAGTCTACCCTCTTACCAGTACTTC
TRBV29-1	TRBJ2-7	15	TRBD1	NA	CSVETPGQVNYEQYF	TGCAGCGTTGAGACGCCGGGACAGGTGAACTACGAGCAGTACTTC
TRBV6-2/TRBV6-3	TRBJ1-1	18	NA	NA	CASSYKTTLGLGNTEAFF	TGTGCCAGCAGTTACAAGACGACTTTAGGTTTGGGGAACACTGAAGCTTTCTTT
TRBV7-9	TRBJ2-1	15	NA	NA	CGYRLPSAAYNEQFF	TGTGGGTACAGGCTCCCCAGCGCAGCCTACAATGAGCAGTTCTTC
TRBV20-1	TRBJ2-7	14	TRBD2	many	CSAAPGLAPYEQYF	TGCAGTGCTGCCCCCGGACTAGCACCCTACGAGCAGTACTTC
TRBV6-4	TRBJ2-1	16	NA	many	CASSEGTGPSYNEQFF	TGTGCCAGCAGTGAGGGGACTGGACCGTCCTACAATGAGCAGTTCTTC
TRBV3-1	TRBJ2-7	15	TRBD1	few	CASSPQGAKADEQYF	TGTGCCAGCAGCCCTCAGGGGGCTAAAGCAGACGAGCAGTACTTC
TRBV18	TRBJ1-1	15	NA	NA	CASSPTGGEATEAFF	TGTGCCAGCTCACCGACGGGGGGCGAAGCAACTGAAGCTTTCTTT
TRBV27	TRBJ1-2	13	NA	few	CASSFGRLSGYTF	TGTGCCAGCAGTTTCGGGAGGCTCTCTGGCTACACCTTC
TRBV12-3/TRBV12-4	TRBJ1-1	14	TRBD1	few	CASRRGQGFPEAFF	TGTGCCAGCAGGCGGGGACAGGGTTTCCCTGAAGCTTTCTTT
TRBV7-9	TRBJ2-7	16	NA	NA	CASIPGRVSFPYEQYF	TGTGCCAGCATCCCGGGAAGGGTGAGCTTCCCTTACGAGCAGTACTTC
TRBV20-1	TRBJ2-5	13	TRBD1	NA	CSAAHRGQETQYF	TGCAGTGCTGCACACAGGGGCCAAGAGACCCAGTACTTC
TRBV28	TRBJ2-7	16	TRBD2	NA	CASSPGTSGKSYEQYF	TGTGCCAGCAGCCCTGGGACTAGCGGGAAATCGTACGAGCAGTACTTC
TRBV20-1	TRBJ2-1	15	NA	few	CSARPLTSGDNEQFF	TGCAGTGCGAGACCCCTAACTTCAGGGGACAATGAGCAGTTCTTC
TRBV29-1	TRBJ1-4	16	NA	few	CSVEAGPGATNEKLFF	TGCAGCGTTGAAGCAGGTCCAGGCGCAACTAATGAAAAACTGTTTTTT
TRBV20-1	TRBJ2-7	13	NA	few	CSANGRRSYEQYF	TGCAGTGCTAATGGCAGGAGAAGCTACGAGCAGTACTTC